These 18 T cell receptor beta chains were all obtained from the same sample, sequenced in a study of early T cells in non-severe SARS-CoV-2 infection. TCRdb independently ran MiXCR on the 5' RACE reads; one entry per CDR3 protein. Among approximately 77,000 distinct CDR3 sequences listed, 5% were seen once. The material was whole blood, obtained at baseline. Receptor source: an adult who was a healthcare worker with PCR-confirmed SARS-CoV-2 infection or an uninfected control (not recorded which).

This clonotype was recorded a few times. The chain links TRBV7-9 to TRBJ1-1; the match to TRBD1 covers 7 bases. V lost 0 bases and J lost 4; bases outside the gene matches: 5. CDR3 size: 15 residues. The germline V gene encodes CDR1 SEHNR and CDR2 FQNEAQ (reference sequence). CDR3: CASSLARGGGTEAFF. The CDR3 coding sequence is TGTGCCAGCAGCTTAGCGAGAGGGGGCGGCACTGAAGCTTTCTTT.

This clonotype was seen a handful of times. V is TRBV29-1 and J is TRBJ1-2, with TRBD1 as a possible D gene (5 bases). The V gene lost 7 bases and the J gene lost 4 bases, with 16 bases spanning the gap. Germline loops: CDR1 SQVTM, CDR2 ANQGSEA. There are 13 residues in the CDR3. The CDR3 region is CSAIGGVSYGYTF. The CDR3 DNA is TGCAGCGCTATTGGGGGAGTCTCCTATGGCTACACCTTC. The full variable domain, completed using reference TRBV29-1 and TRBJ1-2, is SAVISQKPSRDICQRGTSLTIQCQVDSQVTMMFWYRQQPGQSLTLIATANQGSEATYESGFVIDKFPISRPNLTFSTLTVSNMSPEDSSIYLCSAIGGVSYGYTFGSGTRLTVV.

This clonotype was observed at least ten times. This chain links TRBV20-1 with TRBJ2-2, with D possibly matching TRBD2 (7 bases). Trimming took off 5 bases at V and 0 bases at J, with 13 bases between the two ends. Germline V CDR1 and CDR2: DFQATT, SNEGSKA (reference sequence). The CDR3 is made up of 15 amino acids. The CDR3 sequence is CSAPGRGANTGELFF. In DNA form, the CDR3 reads TGCAGTGCTCCGGGGAGGGGGGCGAACACCGGGGAGCTGTTTTTT.

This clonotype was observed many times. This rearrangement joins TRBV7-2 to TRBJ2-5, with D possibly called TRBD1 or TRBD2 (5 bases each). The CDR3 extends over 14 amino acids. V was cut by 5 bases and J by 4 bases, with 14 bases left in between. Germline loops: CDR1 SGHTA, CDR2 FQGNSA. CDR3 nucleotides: TGTGCCAGCAGCCCCTACGGGGCGGGAGAGACCCAGTACTTC. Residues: CASSPYGAGETQYF.

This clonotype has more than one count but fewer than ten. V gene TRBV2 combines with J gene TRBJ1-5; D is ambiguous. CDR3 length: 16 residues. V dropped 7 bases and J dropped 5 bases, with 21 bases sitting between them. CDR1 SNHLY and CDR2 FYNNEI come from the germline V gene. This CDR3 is CASTLTWGSGDQPQHF. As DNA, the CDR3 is TGTGCCAGCACCTTGACGTGGGGAAGCGGCGATCAGCCCCAGCATTTT.

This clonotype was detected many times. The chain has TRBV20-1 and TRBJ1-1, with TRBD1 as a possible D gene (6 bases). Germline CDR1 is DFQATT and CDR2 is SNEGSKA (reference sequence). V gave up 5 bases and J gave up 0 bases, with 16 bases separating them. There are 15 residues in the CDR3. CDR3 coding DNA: TGCAGTGCTCCCGGTACCGGGACAATGAACACTGAAGCTTTCTTT. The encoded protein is CSAPGTGTMNTEAFF.

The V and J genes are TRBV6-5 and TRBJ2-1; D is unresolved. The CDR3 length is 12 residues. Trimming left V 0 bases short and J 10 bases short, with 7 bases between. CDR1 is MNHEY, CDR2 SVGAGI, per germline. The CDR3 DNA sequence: TGTGCCAGCAGTTACTCAACGACCGAGCAGTTCTTC. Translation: CASSYSTTEQFF.

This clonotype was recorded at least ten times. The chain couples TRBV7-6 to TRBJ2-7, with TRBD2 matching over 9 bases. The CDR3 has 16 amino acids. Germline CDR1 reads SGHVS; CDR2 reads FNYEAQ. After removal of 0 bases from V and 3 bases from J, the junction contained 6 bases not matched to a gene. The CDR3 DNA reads TGTGCCAGCAGCTTAGCGGCTAGCGGGGACTTCTACGAGCAGTACTTC. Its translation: CASSLAASGDFYEQYF. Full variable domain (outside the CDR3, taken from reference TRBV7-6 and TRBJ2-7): GAGVSQSPRYKVTKRGQDVALRCDPISGHVSLYWYRQALGQGPEFLTYFNYEAQQDKSGLPNDRFSAERPEGSISTLTIQRTEQRDSAMYRCASSLAASGDFYEQYFGPGTRLTVT.

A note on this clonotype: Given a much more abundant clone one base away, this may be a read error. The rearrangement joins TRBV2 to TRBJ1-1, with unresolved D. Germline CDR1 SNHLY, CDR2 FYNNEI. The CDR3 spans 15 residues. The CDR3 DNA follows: TGTGTCAGCATCTTCGGGAGATCAACGAACACTGAAGCTTTCTTT. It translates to CVSIFGRSTNTEAFF.

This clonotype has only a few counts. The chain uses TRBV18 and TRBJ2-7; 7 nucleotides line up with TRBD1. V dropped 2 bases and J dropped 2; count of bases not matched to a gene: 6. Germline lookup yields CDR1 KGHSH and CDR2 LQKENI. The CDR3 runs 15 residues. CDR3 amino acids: CASSPSGGRPYEQYF. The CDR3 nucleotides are TGTGCCAGCTCACCATCAGGGGGTAGACCCTACGAGCAGTACTTC. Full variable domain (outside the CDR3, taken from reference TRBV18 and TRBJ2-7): NAGVMQNPRHLVRRRGQEARLRCSPMKGHSHVYWYRQLPEEGLKFMVYLQKENIIDESGMPKERFSAEFPKEGPSILRIQQVVRGDSAAYFCASSPSGGRPYEQYFGPGTRLTVT.

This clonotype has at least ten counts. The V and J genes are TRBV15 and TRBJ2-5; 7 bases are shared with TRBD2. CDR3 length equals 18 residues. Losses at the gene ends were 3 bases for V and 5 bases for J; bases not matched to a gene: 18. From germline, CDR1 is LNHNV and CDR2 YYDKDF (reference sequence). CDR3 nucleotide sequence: TGTGCCACCAGCAGCGAACGGTCGAGGGCATGGGGAGGGGAGACCCAGTACTTC. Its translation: CATSSERSRAWGGETQYF.

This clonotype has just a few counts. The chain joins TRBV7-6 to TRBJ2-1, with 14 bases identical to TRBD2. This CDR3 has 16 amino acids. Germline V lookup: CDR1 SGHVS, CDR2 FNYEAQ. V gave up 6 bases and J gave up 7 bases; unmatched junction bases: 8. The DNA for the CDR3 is TGTGCCAGCAGTTACTCCGGGACTAGCGGGAGTAATGAGCAGTTCTTC. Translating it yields CASSYSGTSGSNEQFF.

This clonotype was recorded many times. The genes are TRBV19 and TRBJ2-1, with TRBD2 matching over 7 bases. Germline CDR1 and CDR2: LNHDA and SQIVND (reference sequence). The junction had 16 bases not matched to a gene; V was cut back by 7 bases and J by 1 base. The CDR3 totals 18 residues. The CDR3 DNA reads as TGTGCCAGTATCGGGACCCACGGCGGGACTAAGTCCTACAATGAGCAGTTCTTC. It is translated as CASIGTHGGTKSYNEQFF.

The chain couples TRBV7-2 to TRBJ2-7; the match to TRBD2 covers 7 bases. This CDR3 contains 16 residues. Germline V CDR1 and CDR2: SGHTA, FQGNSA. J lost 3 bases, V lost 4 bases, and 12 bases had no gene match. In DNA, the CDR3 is TGTGCCAGCAGCTCCCGAAAGTTAGCGGGTGACTACGAGCAGTACTTC. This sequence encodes CASSSRKLAGDYEQYF.

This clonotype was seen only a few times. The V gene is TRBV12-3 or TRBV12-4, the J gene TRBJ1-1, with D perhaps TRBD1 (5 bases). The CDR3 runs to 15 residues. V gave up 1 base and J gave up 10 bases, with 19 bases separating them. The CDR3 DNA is TGTGCCAGCAGTTTAGGAAGATTTCGGGGGGATGGAGCTTTCTTT. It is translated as CASSLGRFRGDGAFF.

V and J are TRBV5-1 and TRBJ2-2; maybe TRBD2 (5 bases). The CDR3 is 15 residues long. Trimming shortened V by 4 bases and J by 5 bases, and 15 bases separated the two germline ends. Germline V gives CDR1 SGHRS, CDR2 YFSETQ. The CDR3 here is CASSAGLEGTGELFF. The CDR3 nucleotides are TGCGCCAGCAGCGCCGGGCTCGAGGGAACCGGGGAGCTGTTTTTT. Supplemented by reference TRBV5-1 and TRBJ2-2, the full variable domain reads KAGVTQTPRYLIKTRGQQVTLSCSPISGHRSVSWYQQTPGQGLQFLFEYFSETQRNKGNFPGRFSGRQFSNSRSEMNVSTLELGDSALYLCASSAGLEGTGELFFGEGSRLTVL.

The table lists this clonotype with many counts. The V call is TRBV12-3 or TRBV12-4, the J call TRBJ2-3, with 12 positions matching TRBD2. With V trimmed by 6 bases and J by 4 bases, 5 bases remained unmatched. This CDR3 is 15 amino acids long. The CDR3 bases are TGTGCCAGCAGACTAGCGGGAGGAGGGGCAGATACGCAGTATTTT. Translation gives CASRLAGGGADTQYF.

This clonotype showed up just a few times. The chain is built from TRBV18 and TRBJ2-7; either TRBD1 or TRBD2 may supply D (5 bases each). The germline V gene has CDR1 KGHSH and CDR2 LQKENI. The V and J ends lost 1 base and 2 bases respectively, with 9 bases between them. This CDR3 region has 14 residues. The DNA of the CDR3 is TGTGCCAGCTCACCACTAGAGGGACCCTACGAGCAGTACTTC. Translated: CASSPLEGPYEQYF.